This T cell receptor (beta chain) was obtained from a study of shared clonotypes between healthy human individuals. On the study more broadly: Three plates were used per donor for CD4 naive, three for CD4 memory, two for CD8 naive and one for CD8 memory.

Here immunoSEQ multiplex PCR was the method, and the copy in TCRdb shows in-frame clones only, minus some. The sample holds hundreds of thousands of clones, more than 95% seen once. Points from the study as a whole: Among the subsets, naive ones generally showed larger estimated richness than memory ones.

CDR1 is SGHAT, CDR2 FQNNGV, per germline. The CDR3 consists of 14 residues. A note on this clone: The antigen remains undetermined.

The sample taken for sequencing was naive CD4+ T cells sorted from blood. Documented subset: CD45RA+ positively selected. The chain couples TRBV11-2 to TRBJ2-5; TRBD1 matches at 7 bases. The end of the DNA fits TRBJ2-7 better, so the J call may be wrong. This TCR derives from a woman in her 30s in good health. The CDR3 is CASSLRDSLSEQYF. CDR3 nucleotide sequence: TGTGCCAGCAGCCTAAGGGACAGCCTCTCCGAGCAGTACTTC.